Below, 19 T cell receptor beta chains from the same sample are listed, as sequenced in a study of OX40 agonist ivuxolimab in advanced cancers. Measured with immunoSEQ multiplex PCR; TCRdb has only the in-frame clones, and not every one. The repertoire holds approximately 80,000 clones, with roughly 85% as singletons. The starting material was CD4+ or CD8+ T cells sorted from blood, obtained in a trial of the OX40 agonist ivuxolimab. These receptors were collected from an adult with an advanced solid tumor such as melanoma, head and neck, liver or kidney cancer.

The chain is built from TRBV6-4 and TRBJ2-3; D not resolved. The CDR3 runs to 15 residues. CDR1 MRHNA and CDR2 SNTAGT come from the germline V gene. V lost 1 base, J lost 1 base, and 9 bases lay in between. The CDR3 sequence is CASSDLGGGTDTQYF. The CDR3 DNA sequence: TGTGCCAGCAGTGACTTGGGCGGAGGCACAGATACGCAGTATTTT.

The chain links TRBV6-6 to TRBJ1-1, with TRBD1 as a possible D gene (5 bases). Germline V CDR1 and CDR2: MNHNY, SVGAGI (reference sequence). The CDR3 runs to 15 residues. V shed 2 bases and J shed 1 base, with 11 bases lying between them. Here the CDR3 reads CASSYRGHSNTEAFF. The CDR3 DNA reads as TGTGCCAGCAGTTACCGCGGACACTCGAACACTGAAGCTTTCTTT.

The V gene is TRBV6-5, the J gene TRBJ1-5, with TRBD1 as a possible D gene (6 bases). Germline V CDR1 and CDR2: MNHEY, SVGAGI. The V end lost 8 bases, the J end lost 9 bases, and 20 bases lay between the germline ends. The CDR3 covers 14 residues. CDR3 sequence reads: CASSGGGLGGPQHF. The CDR3 coding sequence is TGTGCCAGCTCCGGCGGGGGCCTTGGAGGGCCCCAGCATTTT.

The chain has TRBV2 and TRBJ2-4, with D possibly being TRBD1 or TRBD2 (5 bases each). The CDR3 loop spans 16 amino acids. V was trimmed by 5 bases and J by 1 base, leaving 15 bases between them. Germline CDR1 SNHLY, CDR2 FYNNEI. The CDR3, as DNA: TGTGCCAGCAGTCCCGGGACGGTCTGGGCCAAAAACATTCAGTACTTC. As protein: CASSPGTVWAKNIQYF.

The CDR3 region has the DNA TGTGCCAGCACCGTCGACAGACTTAATTCACCCCTCCACTTT. It is translated as CASTVDRLNSPLHF. The V gene is TRBV27, the J gene TRBJ1-6; possible D gene TRBD1, 5 bases. The V and J ends lost 7 bases and 6 bases respectively, with 13 bases between them. Per the germline V gene, CDR1 is MNHEY and CDR2 is SMNVEV (reference sequence). The CDR3 consists of 14 residues.

V is TRBV15 and J is TRBJ1-2; TRBD1 matches at 9 bases. The germline gives CDR1 LNHNV, CDR2 YYDKDF (reference sequence). CDR3 length equals 18 residues. Trimming took 0 bases from V and 3 from J; bases not matched to a gene: 11. In DNA form, the CDR3 reads TGTGCCACCAGCAGAGATCCCCTAACAGGGGGCGTCCACTATGGCTACACCTTC. Protein: CATSRDPLTGGVHYGYTF.

This chain connects TRBV6-5 to TRBJ2-3; D unclear. Germline CDR1 and CDR2: MNHEY and SVGAGI. This CDR3 has 14 residues. V was pared by 2 bases and J by 2 bases, with 8 bases between. As DNA, the CDR3 is TGTGCCAGCAGTTACCGTACCCACACAGATACGCAGTATTTT. It translates to CASSYRTHTDTQYF.

The chain joins TRBV6-5 to TRBJ1-5; a possible D gene is TRBD1 (6 bases). Looked up from germline, CDR1 is MNHEY and CDR2 is SVGAGI. V dropped 4 bases and J dropped 7 bases, with 20 bases sitting between them. The CDR3 sequence is 16 residues long. The chain's CDR3 is CASSSGEGGFWQPQHF. As DNA, the CDR3 is TGTGCCAGCAGTTCAGGGGAAGGGGGTTTTTGGCAGCCCCAGCATTTT.

The rearrangement joins TRBV4-3 to TRBJ1-2; 7 bases map to TRBD1. Germline CDR1 reads LGHNA; CDR2 reads YSLEER. The CDR3 runs to 14 residues. Losses at the gene ends were 4 bases for V and 6 bases for J; bases not matched to a gene: 8. The CDR3 here is CASSPRPGGDGYTF. DNA of the CDR3: TGCGCCAGCAGCCCCCGTCCAGGGGGTGATGGCTACACCTTC.

This clone was detected once. V and J are TRBV4-3 and TRBJ1-1, with 8 bases identical to TRBD1. The CDR3 loop spans 15 amino acids. V was pared by 1 base and J by 4 bases, with 5 bases of the junction left unmatched. Germline V gene sequence: CDR1 LGHNA, CDR2 YSLEER. CDR3 DNA sequence: TGCGCCAGCAGCCAAGCGGACAGGGACTCCACTGAAGCTTTCTTT. It codes for CASSQADRDSTEAFF.

A remark on this clone: It is unclear where the CDR3 begins or ends on the DNA, so no DNA is shown, and the CDR3 is as TCRdb lists it. CDR3 residues: CASTSDRGYGYTF. The chain links TRBV19 to TRBJ1-2; the D call of TRBD1 is as the table states it, not checked on the DNA. The CDR3 numbers 13 amino acids, ends counted. From germline, CDR1 is LNHDA and CDR2 SQIVND (reference sequence).

The rearrangement joins TRBV7-2 to TRBJ1-4; maybe TRBD1 (5 bases). Trimming shortened V by 1 base and J by 5 bases, and 14 bases separated the two germline ends. This CDR3 is built from 16 residues. Germline V gene data show CDR1 as SGHTA and CDR2 as FQGNSA. The DNA of the CDR3 is TGTGCCAGCAGCTTAGGAAGTCAGGGACTAAATGAAAAACTGTTTTTT. This codes for CASSLGSQGLNEKLFF.

This clone was counted a single time. The chain is built from TRBV21-1 and TRBJ2-5; TRBD2 reflects the table's D call only, with no check against the DNA. The DNA matches TRBJ2-7 better at its end, which makes the J call doubtful. TRBV21-1 is described as a pseudogene. The CDR3 covers 14 residues. In nucleotides, the CDR3 is TGTGCCAGCAGCAAAGGAGGCAGCCTTCGCGAGCAGTACTTC. Its translation is CASSKGGSLREQYF.

The chain recombines TRBV4-2 with TRBJ2-7, with D unclear. The CDR3 runs 13 residues. V lost 0 bases, J lost 5 bases, and 8 bases lay in between. Germline V gene lookup returns CDR1 LGHNA and CDR2 YNFKEQ. CDR3 region: CASSQDEAHEQYF. The DNA for the CDR3 is TGTGCCAGCAGCCAAGATGAGGCCCACGAGCAGTACTTC.

The chain couples TRBV11-3 to TRBJ2-1; TRBD2 matches 7 bases. Unmatched junction bases numbered 8, after V lost 5 bases and J lost 4 bases. The V gene's germline CDR1 is SGHNT and CDR2 YENEEA. The CDR3 is 15 amino acids. CDR3 in amino acids: CASSPGASGYNEQFF. DNA for the CDR3: TGTGCCAGCAGCCCCGGGGCTAGCGGTTACAATGAGCAGTTCTTC.

The rearrangement joins TRBV15 to TRBJ2-5; D is undetermined. This CDR3 spans 14 amino acids. Germline V CDR1 and CDR2: LNHNV, YYDKDF (reference sequence). V gave up 6 bases and J gave up 4 bases, with 15 bases separating them. CDR3 sequence (DNA): TGTGCCACCAGTACATTGACGGCGTCAGAGACCCAGTACTTC. It is translated as CATSTLTASETQYF.

The chain uses TRBV30 and TRBJ1-1, with D tentatively TRBD1 (5 bases). The CDR3 length is 11 residues. V was cut by 3 bases and J by 10 bases, with 12 bases left in between. The germline V gene encodes CDR1 GTSNPN and CDR2 SVGIG (reference sequence). The CDR3 region is CAWRFSGGAFF. CDR3 coding DNA: TGTGCCTGGAGATTTTCCGGGGGAGCTTTCTTT.

V is TRBV7-2 and J is TRBJ2-7; TRBD1 matches at 10 bases. The CDR3 contains 16 residues. The germline CDR1 and CDR2 sequences are SGHTA and FQGNSA. The ends lost 7 bases at V and 5 bases at J; junction bases unmatched: 14. DNA of the CDR3: TGTGCCAGCACGGCAATGCCGGGACAGGGGATAAACGAGCAGTACTTC. Its translation: CASTAMPGQGINEQYF.

This clone has just one count. This chain links TRBV7-2 with TRBJ1-1; tentative D call: TRBD1 (6 bases). Per the germline V gene, CDR1 is SGHTA and CDR2 is FQGNSA. This CDR3 is 14 amino acids long. Trimming stripped 5 bases from V and 0 bases from J, with 10 bases between. CDR3 loop: CASSQDSLNTEAFF. The CDR3 DNA is TGTGCCAGCAGCCAGGACAGTCTGAACACTGAAGCTTTCTTT.